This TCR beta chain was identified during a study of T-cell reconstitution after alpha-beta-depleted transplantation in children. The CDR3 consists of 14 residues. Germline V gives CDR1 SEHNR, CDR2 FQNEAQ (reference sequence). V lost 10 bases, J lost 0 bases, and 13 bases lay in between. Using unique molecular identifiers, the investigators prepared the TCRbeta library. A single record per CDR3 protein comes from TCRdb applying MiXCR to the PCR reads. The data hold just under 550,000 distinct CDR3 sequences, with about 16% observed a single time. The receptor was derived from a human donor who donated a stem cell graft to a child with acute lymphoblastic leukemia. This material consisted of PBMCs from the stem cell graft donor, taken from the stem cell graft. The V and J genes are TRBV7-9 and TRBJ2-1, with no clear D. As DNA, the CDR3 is TGTGCCATCAAAGACGAGGCCTCCTACAATGAGCAGTTCTTC. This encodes CAIKDEASYNEQFF.